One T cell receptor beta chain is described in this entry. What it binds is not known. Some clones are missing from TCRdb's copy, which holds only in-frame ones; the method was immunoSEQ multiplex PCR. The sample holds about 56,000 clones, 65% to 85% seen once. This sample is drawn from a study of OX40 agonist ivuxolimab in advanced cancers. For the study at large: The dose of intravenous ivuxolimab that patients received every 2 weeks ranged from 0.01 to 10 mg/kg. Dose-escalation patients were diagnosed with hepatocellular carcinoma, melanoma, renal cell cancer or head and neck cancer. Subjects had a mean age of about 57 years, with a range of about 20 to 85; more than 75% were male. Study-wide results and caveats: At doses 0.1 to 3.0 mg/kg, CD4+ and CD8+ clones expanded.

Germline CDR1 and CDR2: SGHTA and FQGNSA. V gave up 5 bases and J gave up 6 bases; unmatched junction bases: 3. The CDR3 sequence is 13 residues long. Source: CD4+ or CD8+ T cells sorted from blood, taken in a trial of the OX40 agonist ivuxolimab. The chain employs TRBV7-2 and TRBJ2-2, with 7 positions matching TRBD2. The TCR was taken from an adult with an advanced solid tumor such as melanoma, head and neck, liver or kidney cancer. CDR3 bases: TGTGCCAGCAGCGTTGGGAGGGCCGGGGAGCTGTTTTTT. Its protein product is CASSVGRAGELFF.